Presented here are 18 T cell receptor beta chains from one specimen sequenced in a study of T-cell reconstitution after alpha-beta-depleted transplantation in children. It was with unique molecular identifiers that the TCRbeta library was prepared. TCRdb reprocessed the PCR reads with MiXCR, giving one entry per CDR3 protein. The sample has about 980,000 distinct CDR3 sequences; roughly 29% are singletons. The sample in question was PBMCs, mostly from graft donor cells, obtained 360 days after TCRalphabeta/CD19-depleted stem cell transplant. These receptors came from a boy in the first two years of life who had a stem cell transplant for SCID, so the T cells may come from the graft donor.

This chain connects TRBV5-5 to TRBJ2-5; the match to TRBD2 covers 9 bases. This CDR3 contains 15 residues. Germline V CDR1 and CDR2: SGHKS, YYEKEE (reference sequence). V was pared by 0 bases and J by 4 bases, with 4 bases of the junction left unmatched. As DNA, the CDR3 is TGTGCCAGCAGCTTGGTGGCTAGCGGGGCAGAGACCCAGTACTTC. This encodes CASSLVASGAETQYF.

The V and J genes are TRBV3-1 and TRBJ2-7; 11 positions agree with TRBD1. The germline V gene has CDR1 LGHDT and CDR2 YNNKEL (reference sequence). Unmatched junction bases numbered 6, after V lost 5 bases and J lost 3 bases. The CDR3 loop spans 15 amino acids. CDR3 DNA sequence: TGTGCCAGCAGCTCCCCCGGGACAGGGGGCTACGAGCAGTACTTC. It specifies CASSSPGTGGYEQYF.

This clonotype was found a few times. The chain joins TRBV20-1 to TRBJ2-1; D uncertain. The CDR3 runs 14 residues. Germline-derived CDR1 and CDR2 are DFQATT and SNEGSKA (reference sequence). Deletions cut 5 bases from V and 4 bases from J, with 15 bases between. CDR3 nucleotides: TGCAGTGCTTTAGGCCCACAAGCGTACAATGAGCAGTTCTTC. As protein: CSALGPQAYNEQFF.

This clonotype was seen repeatedly, ten times or more. The gene calls are TRBV6-5 and TRBJ1-5; D possibly corresponds to TRBD1 (5 bases). CDR1 is MNHEY and CDR2 is SVGAGI in the germline V gene. V was clipped by 5 bases and J by 3 bases, with 11 bases between them. The length of the CDR3 is 14 residues. The CDR3 is CASSILGDNQPQHF. CDR3 DNA: TGTGCCAGCAGTATCTTAGGGGACAATCAGCCCCAGCATTTT.

The V and J genes are TRBV19 and TRBJ2-1; no reliable D call. The V gene lost 5 bases and the J gene lost 0 bases, with 11 bases spanning the gap. Germline-derived CDR1 and CDR2 are LNHDA and SQIVND (reference sequence). This CDR3 is built from 15 residues. CDR3 in amino acids: CASSALPSSYNEQFF. The CDR3 DNA reads as TGTGCCAGTAGTGCGCTCCCGAGCTCCTACAATGAGCAGTTCTTC.

This clonotype was counted between two and nine times. J is TRBJ2-2 and V is TRBV6-5, with 10 nucleotides matching TRBD2. The V gene's germline CDR1 is MNHEY and CDR2 SVGAGI. Trimming cost V 6 bases and J 6 bases; bases outside gene matches: 10. The CDR3 covers 16 residues. The CDR3 is CASSLGNLAGAGELFF. For the CDR3, the DNA is TGTGCCAGCAGCCTCGGTAATCTAGCGGGGGCCGGGGAGCTGTTTTTT.

Many counts were recorded for this clonotype. The chain recombines TRBV7-9 with TRBJ1-1; 7 bases line up with TRBD1. From germline, CDR1 is SEHNR and CDR2 FQNEAQ (reference sequence). CDR3 length equals 15 residues. V lost 3 bases, J lost 5 bases, and 9 bases stayed unmatched. The CDR3 DNA sequence: TGTGCCAGCAGCTTCACTACAGGGGTGGGTACTGAAGCTTTCTTT. The encoded protein is CASSFTTGVGTEAFF.

V is TRBV5-1 and J is TRBJ1-2; a possible D gene is TRBD1 (5 bases). The CDR3 is 14 residues long. Germline CDR1 and CDR2: SGHRS and YFSETQ. V lost 4 bases to trimming and J lost 4 bases, with 14 bases between them. The CDR3 DNA sequence: TGCGCCAGCAGCCCAGACGGGGCGCTCTATGGCTACACCTTC. This sequence encodes CASSPDGALYGYTF. Supplemented by reference TRBV5-1 and TRBJ1-2, the full variable domain reads KAGVTQTPRYLIKTRGQQVTLSCSPISGHRSVSWYQQTPGQGLQFLFEYFSETQRNKGNFPGRFSGRQFSNSRSEMNVSTLELGDSALYLCASSPDGALYGYTFGSGTRLTVV.

This chain links TRBV4-1 with TRBJ2-1; D is possibly TRBD1 (6 bases). This CDR3 contains 16 residues. Germline CDR1 is MGHRA and CDR2 is YSYEKL. Trimming removed 2 bases from V and 5 bases from J, with 16 bases in between. CDR3 residues: CASSQWGVGGNNEQFF. CDR3 sequence (DNA): TGCGCCAGCAGCCAATGGGGAGTAGGGGGAAACAATGAGCAGTTCTTC.

The chain has TRBV24-1 and TRBJ2-1; D not resolved. The germline CDR1 and CDR2 sequences are KGHDR and SFDVKD. The CDR3 covers 11 residues. Trimming took off 8 bases at V and 5 bases at J, with 6 bases between the two ends. The CDR3 DNA is TGTGCCACCACCCGAGACAATGAGCAGTTCTTC. It translates to CATTRDNEQFF.

The chain is built from TRBV29-1 and TRBJ2-2; D uncertain. With 7 bases removed from V and 6 bases from J, the gap between germline ends came to 21 bases. This CDR3 has 15 residues. Germline CDR1 reads SQVTM; CDR2 reads ANQGSEA. CDR3 sequence (DNA): TGCAGCGCCTACGGACCGAACCCCCACTCCGGGGAGCTGTTTTTT. Protein product: CSAYGPNPHSGELFF.

The V and J genes are TRBV18 and TRBJ2-1, with D possibly being TRBD2 (5 bases). The CDR3 has 15 residues. Germline lookup yields CDR1 KGHSH and CDR2 LQKENI. Trimming removed 1 base from V and 6 bases from J, with 13 bases in between. This CDR3 is CASSPLALAPNEQFF. For the CDR3, the DNA is TGTGCCAGCTCACCACTAGCGCTGGCCCCCAATGAGCAGTTCTTC.

This clonotype has just a few counts. This chain connects TRBV4-1 to TRBJ2-5; unclear D gene. There are 14 residues in the CDR3. Germline values: CDR1 MGHRA, CDR2 YSYEKL. V lost 0 bases to trimming and J lost 5 bases, with 10 bases between them. CDR3 DNA: TGCGCCAGCAGCCAAGATGCCAGACCGGAGACCCAGTACTTC. Translated: CASSQDARPETQYF.

This clonotype was observed a few times. The rearrangement uses TRBV7-9 and TRBJ2-5, with a tentative D call TRBD1 (6 bases). The CDR3 has 16 residues. Trimming pared 1 base from V and 4 bases from J, leaving 16 bases between. Germline CDR1 is SEHNR and CDR2 is FQNEAQ (reference sequence). CDR3 nucleotides: TGTGCCAGCAGCTTAGGACGGACAGTCGGACGAGAGACCCAGTACTTC. Translation: CASSLGRTVGRETQYF.

This clonotype has only a few counts. The genes are TRBV10-3 and TRBJ2-7, with D possibly being TRBD1 (6 bases). CDR1 and CDR2 (germline): ENHRY, SYGVKD. This CDR3 has 14 residues. V lost 0 bases and J lost 7, with 13 bases in between. The CDR3 coding sequence is TGTGCCATCAGTGAGTCTGTAAGGGGGTCAGAGCAGTACTTC. The encoded protein is CAISESVRGSEQYF.

CDR3 nucleotide sequence: TGCAGCGTTTGGTCCACCCGTCGGAACGAGCAGTACTTC. Protein product: CSVWSTRRNEQYF. The chain uses TRBV29-1 and TRBJ2-7; D ambiguous. This CDR3 is built from 13 residues. Trimming left V 5 bases short and J 5 bases short, with 16 bases between. Germline CDR1 SQVTM, CDR2 ANQGSEA.

This clonotype was counted between two and nine times. The chain uses TRBV10-2 and TRBJ1-2, with 8 positions matching TRBD1. V shed 8 bases, J shed 4 bases, and the junction held 12 bases outside the gene matches. There are 15 residues in the CDR3. Germline CDR1 reads WSHSY; CDR2 reads SAAADI. The CDR3 bases are TGCGCCAGCGGGGATCAGGGACAGGCCCTCTATGGCTACACCTTC. Translation: CASGDQGQALYGYTF.

This clonotype was seen a few times. The chain recombines TRBV12-3 or TRBV12-4 with TRBJ2-7, with D perhaps TRBD1 or TRBD2 (5 bases each). The CDR3 is 13 residues long. V was shortened by 1 base and J by 7 bases, with 11 bases between the two germline ends. The CDR3 coding sequence is TGTGCCAGCAGTTTAGGGGGGACGGGGGAGCAGTACTTC. This encodes CASSLGGTGEQYF.